What follows describes a single T cell receptor (beta chain). The antigen remains undetermined. This record belongs to a study of cytomegalovirus exposure and HLA in healthy donors. Study-wide context: Across some 400 genotyped donors, about 81% landed in the Caucasian-associated ancestry cluster. Study outcomes and limitations: Trimming of TCR beta V- and J-genes showed a link, identified in a later analysis, to a missense DCLRE1C variant. Accurate HLA-A and HLA-B prediction from TCR beta sequences was reported for most subjects. Previous analysis showed most TCR beta V segments were productive about 87% or about 30% of the time.

Trimming pared 0 bases from V and 11 bases from J, leaving 19 bases between. This CDR3 is 15 amino acids long. CDR1 and CDR2 from the germline V gene are MGHRA and YSYEKL. Amplification used 60 Vbeta primers and 13 Jbeta primers. Here immunoSEQ multiplex PCR was the method, and the copy in TCRdb shows in-frame clones only, minus some. The sample lists a few hundred thousand clones, about 87% occurring once. Source material: PBMCs. The receptor was derived from a woman aged 18-35 years in good health and CMV-seronegative. The chain has TRBV4-1 and TRBJ1-1, with a weak D call TRBD1 (6 bases). The DNA for the CDR3 is TGCGCCAGCAGCCAAGATGGGGGCAACTCCCGACGGGCTTTCTTT. Its translation: CASSQDGGNSRRAFF.